This is a list of T cell receptor beta chains from one sample in a study of blood T cell repertoires in COVID-19. Sequenced by immunoSEQ multiplex PCR; TCRdb stores in-frame clones only, minus some. The sample consists of fewer than 120,000 clones, 82% of them appearing once. The sample consisted of peripheral blood. The receptors shown here come from a woman aged 55-69 years with acute or convalescent COVID-19. Each CDR3 is given with its conserved first and last residue. Fields, in order: CDR3 length, J gene, D gene, clone size, V gene, CDR3 protein, CDR3 DNA. D genes are given only for firm matches. Size is omitted from some rows. Given values are once, few, many or a class for expanded clones.

14	TRBJ1-6	.	.	TRBV5-1	CASSLGFEGSPLHF	TGCGCCAGCAGCTTGGGGTTTGAGGGTTCACCCCTCCACTTT
13	TRBJ1-2	.	many	TRBV6-2/TRBV6-3	CASSSDYSRGYTF	TGTGCCAGCAGTTCCGACTACTCGAGGGGCTACACCTTC
15	TRBJ1-5	TRBD1	.	TRBV19	CASTPTGVGNQPQHF	TGTGCCAGTACCCCGACAGGGGTGGGCAATCAGCCCCAGCATTTT
16	TRBJ2-3	.	.	TRBV7-9	CASSPGAQGASDTQYF	TGTGCCAGCAGCCCCGGGGCACAGGGAGCATCAGATACGCAGTATTTT
16	TRBJ2-4	.	.	TRBV3-1/TRBV3-2	CASSQRGKIAKNIQYF	TGTGCCAGCAGCCAACGGGGGAAGATAGCCAAAAACATTCAGTACTTC
14	TRBJ2-2	TRBD2	.	TRBV6-5	CASSYTSETGELFF	TGTGCCAGCAGTTACACTAGCGAGACCGGGGAGCTGTTTTTT
14	TRBJ2-5	TRBD2	once	TRBV24-1	CATSRGGEKETQYF	TGTGCCACCAGTCGGGGGGGCGAAAAAGAGACCCAGTACTTC
14	TRBJ1-1	.	once	TRBV10-2	CASSEGGGASEAFF	TGCGCCAGCAGTGAGGGGGGGGGCGCGAGTGAAGCTTTCTTT
14	TRBJ1-2	.	.	TRBV5-5	CASSLDSNNYGYTF	TGTGCCAGCAGCTTGGACAGCAACAACTATGGCTACACCTTC
15	TRBJ1-3	.	.	TRBV7-2	CASSFQGISGNTIYF	TGTGCCAGCAGCTTCCAGGGGATCTCTGGAAACACCATATATTTT
13	TRBJ1-1	.	.	TRBV6-5	CASSYSVNTEAFF	TGTGCCAGCAGTTACAGCGTGAACACTGAAGCTTTCTTT
14	TRBJ2-7	TRBD1	.	TRBV19	CASSTRTGYDEQYF	TGTGCCAGTAGTACCCGGACAGGGTACGACGAGCAGTACTTC
15	TRBJ1-6	.	.	TRBV3-1/TRBV3-2	CASSRMMWGNSPLHF	TGTGCCAGCAGCCGAATGATGTGGGGCAATTCACCCCTCCACTTT
13	TRBJ2-5	.	once	TRBV2	CATNSRLQETQYF	TGTGCCACCAACTCCCGCCTCCAAGAGACCCAGTACTTC
16	TRBJ1-3	TRBD1	.	TRBV7-9	CASSQGQLLSGNTIYF	TGTGCCAGCAGCCAGGGACAGCTCCTCTCTGGAAACACCATATATTTT
11	TRBJ1-1	.	once	TRBV28	CASKVGRVAFF	TGTGCCAGCAAGGTAGGCAGGGTCGCTTTCTTT
17	TRBJ2-1	TRBD2	.	TRBV6-2/TRBV6-3	CASSYSITGGSYNEQFF	TGTGCCAGCAGTTACTCGATTACGGGGGGCTCCTACAATGAGCAGTTCTTC
16	TRBJ1-6	.	.	TRBV4-2	CASSQVGSMYNSPLHF	TGTGCCAGCAGCCAAGTGGGCTCAATGTATAATTCACCCCTCCACTTT
15	TRBJ1-5	.	.	TRBV5-3	CAVRQGLDSNQPQHF	TGTGCCGTACGCCAGGGGCTAGATAGCAATCAGCCCCAGCATTTT